This T cell receptor (beta chain) was obtained from a study of cytomegalovirus exposure and HLA in healthy donors (dated by TCRdb to 2017 to 2019). Turning to the overall study: An earlier analysis of under 600 of the donors reported about 250 Gb of sequence data and some 120 million unique TCR beta sequences from 190 million or so T cells. Around 300 gigabases of sequencing data and 70 million to 85 million unique TCR sequences were included in an early release covering over 600 HLA-typed donors. In addition to the first cohort of 666 subjects, a separate validation cohort of under 150 different subjects was used. HLA typing covered class I and class II loci at four-digit resolution. The study aimed to test whether cataloging public T cell receptors could reveal signatures of past pathogen exposure. In a later analysis, previously published TCR beta repertoires from 500 to 750 donors were re-analyzed and high-resolution HLA genotyping was added so that TCR occurrence patterns could be studied. In a later genetic analysis, genome-wide SNP genotypes for about three fifths of the roughly 670 donors were used, and that subset was treated as a discovery cohort. The study used immunosequencing to profile the T cell repertoires of 600 to 850 subjects and linked those repertoires to cytomegalovirus serostatus. In the later analysis, no new phenotypic data were used to find candidate immune exposures; instead, reliance was placed on TCR beta sequences and their occurrence across donors. Donor age, sex, ethnicity and CMV serostatus were collected together with the repertoire data. To predict cytomegalovirus infection status, the study brought together high-throughput TCR immunosequencing, statistical association of individual TCRs with disease status, and machine learning. Several DR-DQ haplotypes were handled as single units for association and clustering because linkage in the cohort was strong. The genetic ancestry cluster associated with self-reported Caucasian donors included about four fifths of the approximately 410 genotyped donors. Every discovery cohort repertoire had been produced on one sequencing platform. The number of donors typed differed by locus, with roughly 629-640 for A, B, C, DRB1 and DQB1, 522 for DQA1, nearly 610 for DPA1, and under 490 for DPB1. Across approximately 420 genotyped donors of the cohort, an average of approximately 240,000 unique TCR beta nucleotide sequences per donor were sequenced, and 15% to 20% of those sequences were non-productive. In an earlier analysis of roughly 600 of the donors, high-throughput TCR beta sequencing was used to judge whether each TCR beta V gene segment behaved as functional or pseudogenic.

The library was obtained by the immunoSEQ multiplex PCR assay. A mixture of 60 forward primers for TCR Vbeta segments and 13 reverse primers for TCR Jbeta segments was used in the multiplex PCR. The CDR3 region of rearranged TCR beta genes was amplified from genomic DNA by a multiplex PCR assay. The Illumina HiSeq System was used to sequence the amplified TCR beta libraries as 87-base-pair reads. The paper's data handling went like this. A later analysis counted tens of millions of unique TCR beta chains across the 700 or so repertoires, and around 12 million of these chains were shared by at least two donors. Raw reads were error-corrected and collapsed into unique sequences by a nearest-neighbor algorithm in which closely related sequences were merged to remove PCR and sequencing errors. CDR3 sequences were aligned to IMGT reference sequences to assign V, D and J gene segments. Each retained sequence needed at least a six-nucleotide match to both a V gene segment and a J gene segment. A rearrangement was called productive if the CDR3 had no stop codons and remained in frame with V and J, and every other rearrangement was called non-productive. CDR3 was defined by IMGT convention, running from the second conserved V-encoded cysteine to the conserved J-encoded phenylalanine. The earlier analysis of fewer than 700 of the donors excluded sequences that lacked an unambiguous match to a single V gene segment. An earlier analysis of 500 to 700 of the donors classified V segments as functional when productive rearrangements were above 56.7% and as segregating when the standard deviation between donors was above 5%. A statistical classification framework was built to diagnose cytomegalovirus status from the catalog of TCR beta chain sequences. A later analysis assigned V and J genes by comparing TCR nucleotide sequences with IMGT/GENE-DB human TR gene sequences. In a later analysis, CDR3 sequences and most-parsimonious VDJ recombination scenarios were assigned using the TCRdist pipeline. In a later analysis, each TCR beta chain was defined by its CDR3 amino acid sequence together with its V-gene family, and reads without a unique V-gene family were excluded. To address suspected cross-contamination and a sequencing artifact, a later analysis removed 550 to 750 highly shared, low-generation-probability nucleotide sequences. In a later analysis, a clonal expansion index for each public chain was calculated from normalized within-repertoire ranks of inferred template counts. Generation probabilities in a later analysis came from a VDJ recombination model fitted to out-of-frame rearrangements, and those results were checked against IGoR. A later analysis scored TCR-TCR, TCR-HLA and TCR-CMV co-occurrence with hypergeometric tests, applying a repertoire-size bias correction to TCR pairs. To estimate false discovery rates, a later analysis permuted the HLA or CMV assignments 20 times. In a later analysis, co-occurring TCRs were grouped using DBSCAN, with TCRdist sequence similarity added in when clustering inside HLA-allele-positive subsets. Repertoires with fewer than 30,000 or more than 120,000 public chains, plus five repertoires with anomalous nucleotide sharing, were excluded from co-occurrence clustering. Here the immuneACCESS table is served through TCRdb, limited to in-frame sequences with V and J called. Missing clones are a known gap in these copies; in checked studies unresolved V genes cover under half, and the rest lacks a known reason. Clonal size and the V and J genes are those of that table, whereas D and trimming came from the DNA. The sample has tens of thousands of clones on record, approximately 75% of them singletons. The ten largest make up roughly 7.2% of the sample.

The cohort was made up of around 720 healthy bone marrow donors. All cohort members were sampled while nominally healthy, although unrecorded immune exposures were likely present. The donor was CMV seronegative and belonged to the group of 320 or so seronegative cohort members. Each donor provided a peripheral blood sample, and peripheral blood mononuclear cells were used for TCR beta sequencing. Genomic DNA extraction from the blood cell samples was performed with the Qiagen DNeasy Blood Extraction Kit. To note about this clone: This clone's antigen is unknown. No much larger clone is present one base from it, and per-base qualities are unavailable.

Germline trimming: 4 bases from V, 3 bases from J; junction bases outside gene matches: 3. Its CDR3 holds 13 amino acids, cysteine through phenylalanine. Kept here is only the CDR3 DNA, which spans 39 bases and is read in frame from base 1. The germline V gene encodes CDR1 SGHNT and CDR2 YYREEE (reference sequence). What the study reported, not specific to this receptor: The earlier analysis of approximately 590 of the donors excluded some 15 rarely observed V segments, including chromosome 9 orphons, because counts were too low. Because HLA typing was missing for some donors at each locus, association tests included only the typed subset. The sequencing pipeline was judged likely to have produced a cluster of highly shared sequence variants as a technical artifact. Compared with equally common non-associated chains, HLA-associated TCR beta chains in a later analysis were more clonally expanded and had lower generation probabilities. The authors suggested that the approach could potentially be generalized to other disease states and immunological phenotypes. Cytomegalovirus status was reported to be diagnosed by the classifier with high specificity and sensitivity in both the original and validation cohorts. A later analysis reported that several top co-occurrence clusters appeared linked to parvovirus B19, influenza, CMV and Epstein-Barr virus. V-gene and J-gene trimming of TCR beta chains was associated with a missense DCLRE1C variant in a later genetic analysis, and the association was replicated in an independent cohort. Specific HLA alleles were associated with 16,951 TCR beta sequences at a false discovery rate of 0.05 in a later analysis. The study gave a list of 150 to 200 TCR beta chains associated with cytomegalovirus. In a later analysis, TCR association rates were found to vary across HLA loci, with the most associated TCRs seen for DRB1 alleles and the fewest for HLA-C alleles. Compared with the roughly 600-donor mean, donors in an Asian-associated ancestry cluster had fewer N-insertions in productive TCRs, according to a later genetic analysis. Immune exposure information for the cohort was limited to CMV serostatus. A further reported finding was that TCR beta sequences accurately predicted the HLA-A and HLA-B alleles for most subjects in the first cohort. While some public TCRs were present in many individuals, most TCR sequences turned up only very rarely across donors. The 87-base-pair reads could not distinguish some IMGT-functional V segments, including TRBV6-2 and TRBV6-3, so those segments were excluded. A few of the identified cytomegalovirus-associated TCR beta chains were confirmed in vitro to be specific for cytomegalovirus antigens. Presence/absence analyses assumed roughly uniform sequencing depth across donors, an assumption that may not hold. Linkage disequilibrium might explain the correlated functional status among segregating V segments, but an unknown experimental factor could not be excluded. In this cohort, only TCR beta chains were sequenced, and detectable features were limited by the absence of alpha or paired-chain data. According to a later analysis, most CMV-associated TCR beta chains appeared to be HLA-restricted, and the HLA associations seemed to be driven largely by CMV exposure. When HLA alleles, especially DR and DQ, strongly co-occurred, TCR associations were difficult to assign to individual alleles. In an earlier analysis of more than 500 of the donors, most TCR beta V segments appeared in productive rearrangements about 90% or about 30% of the time, broadly matching IMGT annotations.

Here the chain combines TRBV5-4 and TRBJ2-5, and TRBD1 aligns with 7 junction nucleotides. The material sequenced was PBMCs. The TCR comes from a woman in her 40s in good health and CMV-seronegative. The encoded CDR3 is CASSHTGEETQYF. In nucleotide form, the sequence is TGTGCCAGCAGCCACACAGGGGAAGAGACCCAGTACTTC. Reference TRBV5-4 and TRBJ2-5 proteins supply the regions before and after the CDR3; the full variable domain is: ETGVTQSPTHLIKTRGQQVTLRCSSQSGHNTVSWYQQALGQGPQFIFQYYREEENGRGNFPPRFSGLQFPNYSSELNVNALELDDSALYLCASSHTGEETQYFGPGTRLLVL.